This T cell receptor beta chain stems from a study of breast tumors, draining lymph nodes, adjacent tissues. Overall study results and limits: Tumor TCR diversity was below lymph nodes but above nontumor tissue.

This clonotype has a count of ten or more. The antigen remains undetermined. One entry per CDR3 protein, called by TCRdb with MiXCR from the multiplex PCR reads. The sample lists around 150,000 distinct CDR3 sequences, about 30% occurring once. The lymph nodes were axillary draining lymph nodes from breast cancer patients. Germline CDR1 reads DFQATT; CDR2 reads SNEGSKA (reference sequence). There are 15 residues in the CDR3. The V end was cut by 4 bases, the J end by 3 bases, with 17 bases between. This chain connects TRBV20-1 to TRBJ2-3; D is perhaps TRBD2 (5 bases). Sequenced sample: axillary lymph node tissue. The receptor comes from a female donor with breast cancer. Some clones in this sample may be carry-over from other donors' samples. CDR3 in DNA: TGCAGTGCTACCCGGGGTAGCGAAATGACAGATACGCAGTATTTT. It yields the protein CSATRGSEMTDTQYF.